This TCR beta chain was recovered during a study of blood T cell repertoires in COVID-19. Study-wide context: The United States, Italy and Spain supplied acute and convalescent COVID-19 samples. Nucleic acid was either cDNA or gDNA, and it came from T cells, B-cell-depleted T cells, or PBMCs.

Profiled with immunoSEQ multiplex PCR; TCRdb holds only in-frame clones, not every one. The repertoire consists of approximately 150,000 clones, with over 70% occurring once and the leading ten covering around 5.3%. CDR3 length: 13 residues. Trimming removed 6 bases at V and 5 bases at J, with 13 bases between. The study drew participants aged about 18 to 95 years from around 24 US areas. The sequencing sample was made of PBMCs or T cells enriched from blood (not recorded which). This rearrangement joins TRBV12-3 or TRBV12-4 to TRBJ1-1, with D tentatively TRBD1 (6 bases). This clonotype was obtained from a woman aged 40 to 55 with acute COVID-19. The CDR3 DNA reads TGTGCCAGCAGCCAAACAGGGACGACTGAAGCTTTCTTT. Translation: CASSQTGTTEAFF.